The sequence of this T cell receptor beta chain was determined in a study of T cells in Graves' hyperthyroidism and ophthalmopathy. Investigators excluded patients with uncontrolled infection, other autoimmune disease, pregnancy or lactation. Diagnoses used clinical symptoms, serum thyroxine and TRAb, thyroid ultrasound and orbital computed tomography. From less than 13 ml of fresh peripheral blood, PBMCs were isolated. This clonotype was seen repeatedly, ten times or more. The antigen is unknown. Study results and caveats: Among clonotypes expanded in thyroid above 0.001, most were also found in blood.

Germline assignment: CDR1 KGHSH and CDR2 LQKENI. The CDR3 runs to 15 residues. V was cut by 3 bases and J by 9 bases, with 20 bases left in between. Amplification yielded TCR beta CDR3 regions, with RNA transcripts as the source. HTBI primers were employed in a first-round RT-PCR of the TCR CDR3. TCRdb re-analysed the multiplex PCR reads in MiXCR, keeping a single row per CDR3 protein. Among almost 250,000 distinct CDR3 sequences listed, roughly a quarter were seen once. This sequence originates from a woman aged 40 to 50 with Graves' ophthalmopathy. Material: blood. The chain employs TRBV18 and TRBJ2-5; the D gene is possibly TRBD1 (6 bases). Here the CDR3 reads CASSPDRAPKGAQYF. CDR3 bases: TGTGCCAGCTCACCTGACCGGGCCCCGAAGGGGGCCCAGTACTTC. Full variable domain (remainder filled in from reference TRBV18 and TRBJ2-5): NAGVMQNPRHLVRRRGQEARLRCSPMKGHSHVYWYRQLPEEGLKFMVYLQKENIIDESGMPKERFSAEFPKEGPSILRIQQVVRGDSAAYFCASSPDRAPKGAQYFGPGTRLLVL.